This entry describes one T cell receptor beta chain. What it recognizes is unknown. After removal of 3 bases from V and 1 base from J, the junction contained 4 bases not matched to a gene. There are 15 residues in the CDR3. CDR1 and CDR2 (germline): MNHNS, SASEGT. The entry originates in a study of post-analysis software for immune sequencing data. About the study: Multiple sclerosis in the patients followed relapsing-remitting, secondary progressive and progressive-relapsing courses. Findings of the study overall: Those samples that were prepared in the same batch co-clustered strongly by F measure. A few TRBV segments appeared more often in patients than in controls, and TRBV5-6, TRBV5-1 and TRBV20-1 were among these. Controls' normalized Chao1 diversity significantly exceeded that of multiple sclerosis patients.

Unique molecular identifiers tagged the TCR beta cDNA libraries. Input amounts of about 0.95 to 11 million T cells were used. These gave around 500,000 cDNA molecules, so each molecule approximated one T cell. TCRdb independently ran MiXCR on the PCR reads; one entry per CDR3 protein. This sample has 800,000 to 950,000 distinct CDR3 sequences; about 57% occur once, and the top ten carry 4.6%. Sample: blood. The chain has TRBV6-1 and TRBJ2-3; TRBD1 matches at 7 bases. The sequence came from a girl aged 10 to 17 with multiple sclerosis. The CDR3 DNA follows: TGTGCCAGCAGTGATACAGGGGCGGGCACAGATACGCAGTATTTT. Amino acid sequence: CASSDTGAGTDTQYF.